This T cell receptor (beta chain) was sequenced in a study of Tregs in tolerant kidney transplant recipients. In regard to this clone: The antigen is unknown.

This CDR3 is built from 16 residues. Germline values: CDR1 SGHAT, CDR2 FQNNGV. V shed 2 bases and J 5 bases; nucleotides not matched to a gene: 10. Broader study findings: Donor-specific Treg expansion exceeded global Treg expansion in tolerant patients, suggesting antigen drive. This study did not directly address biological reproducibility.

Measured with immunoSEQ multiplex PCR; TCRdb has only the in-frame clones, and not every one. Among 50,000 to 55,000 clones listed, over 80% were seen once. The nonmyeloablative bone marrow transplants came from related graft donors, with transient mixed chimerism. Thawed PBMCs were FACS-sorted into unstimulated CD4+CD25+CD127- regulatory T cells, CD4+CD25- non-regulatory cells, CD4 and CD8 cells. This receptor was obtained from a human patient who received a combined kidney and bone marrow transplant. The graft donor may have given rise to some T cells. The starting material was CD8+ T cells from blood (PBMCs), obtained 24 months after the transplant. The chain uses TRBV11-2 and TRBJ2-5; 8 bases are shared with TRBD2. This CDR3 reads CASSLIPAGDLETQYF. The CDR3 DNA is TGTGCCAGCAGCTTAATCCCAGCGGGGGACCTCGAGACCCAGTACTTC.